Below, 32 T cell receptor beta chains from the same sample are listed, as sequenced in a study of blood T cell repertoires in COVID-19. Only in-frame clones appear in the TCRdb table, and some are missing; sequencing was by immunoSEQ multiplex PCR. The sample has around 100,000 clones, more than 75% seen once. The sequenced sample was peripheral blood. The receptors were gathered from a human donor in a cohort sampled during active COVID-19.

The gene calls are TRBV5-1 and TRBJ2-1, with a weak D call TRBD1 (6 bases). Trimming removed 4 bases at V and 7 bases at J, with 15 bases between. In germline, CDR1 is SGHRS, CDR2 YFSETQ. The CDR3 has 14 amino acids. The CDR3 nucleotides are TGCGCCAGCAGCATCGTCGGACAGACTAATGAGCAGTTCTTC. Translated, it gives CASSIVGQTNEQFF.

The chain carries TRBV4-3 and TRBJ2-3; 12 bases are a match to TRBD2. The germline V gene has CDR1 LGHNA and CDR2 YSLEER. CDR3 length equals 15 residues. The J segment lost 6 bases and the V segment lost 4 bases, leaving 5 bases of the junction unmatched. DNA of the CDR3: TGCGCCAGCAGCCTGACTAGCGGGAGTTCGGATACGCAGTATTTT. Translating it yields CASSLTSGSSDTQYF.

The chain joins TRBV9 to TRBJ2-1; the match to TRBD1 covers 7 bases. V was clipped by 4 bases and J by 3 bases; unmatched bases: 7. CDR1 and CDR2 (germline): SGDLS, YYNGEE. This CDR3 has 15 residues. The DNA for the CDR3 is TGTGCCAGCAGCCCCGACAGGGTTAACTACAATGAGCAGTTCTTC. Translating gives CASSPDRVNYNEQFF.

This sequence joins TRBV4-1 and TRBJ2-5, with D possibly matching TRBD1 (6 bases). Germline CDR1 and CDR2: MGHRA and YSYEKL. Trimming took 8 bases from V and 0 from J, leaving 13 bases between them. There are 14 residues in the CDR3. CDR3 DNA: TGCGCCAGCCCTTCAGGGGTGTACCAAGAGACCCAGTACTTC. This codes for CASPSGVYQETQYF.

The chain has TRBV6-5 and TRBJ2-7; TRBD1 matches 8 bases. Per germline, CDR1 MNHEY and CDR2 SVGAGI. The J segment lost 7 bases and the V segment lost 6 bases, leaving 8 bases of the junction unmatched. This CDR3 has 13 amino acids. The CDR3 here is CASRGTGLGEQYF. As DNA, the CDR3 is TGTGCCAGCAGAGGGACAGGCCTAGGAGAGCAGTACTTC.

This rearrangement joins TRBV28 to TRBJ1-6; 7 nucleotides align to TRBD1. Per germline, CDR1 MDHEN and CDR2 SYDVKM. Losses at the gene ends were 6 bases for V and 10 bases for J; bases not matched to a gene: 18. The CDR3 is 17 amino acids. CDR3: CASSPTGHPGLGSPLHF. The CDR3 nucleotides read TGTGCCAGCAGCCCGACAGGGCACCCTGGGTTGGGCTCACCCCTCCACTTT.

This clone came up a few times. V and J are TRBV6-1 and TRBJ1-1, with TRBD1 matching 7 bases. CDR1 is MNHNS, CDR2 SASEGT, per germline. The CDR3 contains 13 residues. V lost 1 base to trimming and J lost 5 bases; unmatched junction nucleotides: 1. CDR3 bases: TGTGCCAGCAGTGAAGACAGGGGAACTGAAGCTTTCTTT. Translated, it gives CASSEDRGTEAFF.

The V and J genes are TRBV7-9 and TRBJ2-7; D is unresolved. V lost 1 base and J lost 5, with 6 bases in between. The CDR3 totals 12 residues. The germline gives CDR1 SEHNR, CDR2 FQNEAQ (reference sequence). The CDR3 coding sequence is TGTGCCAGCAGCTTAGTGGCCAACGAGCAGTACTTC. Translation gives CASSLVANEQYF.

V gene TRBV2 combines with J gene TRBJ2-1; the D gene is possibly TRBD1 (5 bases). The CDR3 extends over 13 amino acids. The V end lost 2 bases, the J end lost 6 bases, and 8 bases lay between the germline ends. Germline CDR1 SNHLY, CDR2 FYNNEI. Here the CDR3 DNA reads TGTGCCAGCAGTGAACAGGGCGGCAATGAGCAGTTCTTC. This translates into CASSEQGGNEQFF.

The rearrangement uses TRBV6-2 or TRBV6-3 and TRBJ2-1; TRBD2 agrees at 8 bases. V trimming: 6 bases; J trimming: 12 bases; junction bases outside the gene matches: 7. CDR1 MNHEY and CDR2 SVGEGT come from the germline V gene. There are 12 residues in the CDR3. CDR3 sequence: CASRPSLAGQFF. The DNA of the CDR3 is TGTGCCAGCAGACCTTCCCTAGCGGGGCAGTTCTTC.

This sequence joins TRBV10-3 and TRBJ2-7; 10 bases align to TRBD2. The CDR3 is made up of 15 amino acids. J gave up 5 bases and V 3 bases, and 7 bases lay outside the gene matches. Germline CDR1 ENHRY, CDR2 SYGVKD. The CDR3 reads CAISDVAGGRNEQYF. DNA for the CDR3: TGTGCCATCAGTGACGTAGCGGGGGGTCGGAACGAGCAGTACTTC.

This chain connects TRBV5-4 to TRBJ2-3; 13 bases map to TRBD2. Germline lookup yields CDR1 SGHNT and CDR2 YYREEE (reference sequence). Losses at the gene ends were 4 bases for V and 3 bases for J; bases not matched to a gene: 5. This CDR3 has 16 residues. The CDR3 DNA sequence: TGTGCCAGCAGCCCAGGACTAGCGGGGGTAACAGATACGCAGTATTTT. Amino acid sequence: CASSPGLAGVTDTQYF.

This chain links TRBV28 with TRBJ2-7, with D uncertain. Trimming cost V 3 bases and J 2 bases, with 8 bases left between them. This CDR3 has 13 amino acids. In germline, CDR1 is MDHEN, CDR2 SYDVKM. As DNA, the CDR3 is TGTGCCAGCAGTTTGCGGCCGACCTACGAGCAGTACTTC. Amino acid sequence: CASSLRPTYEQYF.

The rearrangement joins TRBV15 to TRBJ2-1, with TRBD2 matching 12 bases. This CDR3 has 16 residues. V lost 2 bases and J lost 7; bases outside the gene matches: 6. The germline CDR1 and CDR2 sequences are LNHNV and YYDKDF (reference sequence). Written as DNA, the CDR3 is TGTGCCACCAGCAGACTCGCTAGCGGGAGGGGGAATGAGCAGTTCTTC. Protein product: CATSRLASGRGNEQFF.

The chain couples TRBV18 to TRBJ1-6; 8 bases agree with TRBD1. Germline CDR1 reads KGHSH; CDR2 reads LQKENI. The CDR3 loop spans 14 amino acids. Germline trimming cut 0 bases from V and 9 bases from J; bases unmatched to any gene: 1. In DNA, the CDR3 is TGTGCCAGCTCACCACCGGACAGGGCTTCACCCCTCCACTTT. Its protein product is CASSPPDRASPLHF.

The genes are TRBV6-2 or TRBV6-3 and TRBJ2-5; maybe TRBD2 (6 bases). Germline V gene lookup returns CDR1 MNHEY and CDR2 SVGEGT. This CDR3 comprises 18 residues. V was pared by 6 bases and J by 1 base, with 24 bases between. The CDR3 bases are TGTGCCAGCAGCCACATCACGCGGGACGCCCAAACCCAAGAGACCCAGTACTTC. Its translation: CASSHITRDAQTQETQYF.

The chain has TRBV10-3 and TRBJ2-5; 8 positions agree with TRBD1. CDR1 is ENHRY, CDR2 SYGVKD, per germline. This CDR3 contains 15 residues. With 6 bases clipped from V and 4 bases from J, the junction kept 10 bases outside the gene matches. The CDR3 DNA sequence: TGTGCCATCAGGGACTCGGACAGGGCCGGAGAGACCCAGTACTTC. Protein product: CAIRDSDRAGETQYF.

The chain is built from TRBV19 and TRBJ1-1, with TRBD1 identical over 8 bases. Germline V gene sequence: CDR1 LNHDA, CDR2 SQIVND (reference sequence). This CDR3 is 14 amino acids long. V shed 6 bases, J shed 1 base, and the junction held 4 bases outside the gene matches. The DNA of the CDR3 is TGTGCCAGTAGCCGTGACAGGGGGAACACTGAAGCTTTCTTT. It translates to CASSRDRGNTEAFF.

The V and J genes are TRBV10-3 and TRBJ1-2; the D gene is possibly TRBD1 (5 bases). CDR1 is ENHRY, CDR2 SYGVKD, per germline. This CDR3 contains 13 residues. V lost 2 bases and J lost 2, with 6 bases in between. The CDR3 DNA is TGTGCCATCAGTGAGGACAGAAACTATGGCTACACCTTC. Its translation: CAISEDRNYGYTF.

V and J are TRBV15 and TRBJ2-1; D is ambiguous. Germline CDR1 reads LNHNV; CDR2 reads YYDKDF (reference sequence). The CDR3 is 17 amino acids. V dropped 0 bases and J dropped 1 base, with 13 bases sitting between them. The CDR3, as DNA: TGTGCCACCAGCAGAGAAGCATTGACTCTTTCCTACAATGAGCAGTTCTTC. It is translated as CATSREALTLSYNEQFF.

This clone was detected only a few times. The rearrangement joins TRBV6-6 to TRBJ2-2; D is undetermined. Germline values: CDR1 MNHNY, CDR2 SVGAGI (reference sequence). This CDR3 spans 14 amino acids. Trimming removed 6 bases at V and 1 base at J, with 9 bases between. CDR3 nucleotide sequence: TGTGCCAGCAGGCAACTTCAGAACACCGGGGAGCTGTTTTTT. Translating it yields CASRQLQNTGELFF.

The rearrangement links TRBV2 to TRBJ2-7; no clear D gene. Germline CDR1 SNHLY, CDR2 FYNNEI. CDR3 length equals 11 residues. V lost 1 base and J lost 7, with 5 bases in between. The CDR3 DNA sequence: TGTGCCAGCAGTGAAGAGAGTGAGCAGTACTTC. Protein sequence: CASSEESEQYF.

The chain combines TRBV27 with TRBJ1-1, with 9 bases identical to TRBD1. The CDR3 runs 17 residues. Germline CDR1 and CDR2: MNHEY and SMNVEV (reference sequence). The V gene end was trimmed by 1 base and the J gene end by 4 bases; junction bases not matched to a gene: 10. In nucleotides, the CDR3 is TGTGCCAGCAGTTTATTGCGGACAGGGGTTATAATCACTGAAGCTTTCTTT. Translation gives CASSLLRTGVIITEAFF.

Of note for this clone: The sample carries other DNA sequences with the same CDR3. V usage is TRBV2 and J usage is TRBJ1-5; 8 positions match TRBD1. V trimming: 10 bases; J trimming: 2 bases; junction bases outside the gene matches: 4. Per the germline V gene, CDR1 is SNHLY and CDR2 is FYNNEI. The CDR3 runs to 13 residues. In DNA form, the CDR3 reads TGTGCCACTGGACAGGGTGGCAATCAGCCCCAGCATTTT. Protein product: CATGQGGNQPQHF.

The chain combines TRBV11-2 with TRBJ1-3; TRBD1 is a possible D gene (6 bases). Germline loops: CDR1 SGHAT, CDR2 FQNNGV. This CDR3 comprises 16 residues. Trimming removed 0 bases at V and 3 bases at J, with 12 bases between. Written as DNA, the CDR3 is TGTGCCAGCAGCTTAGAGGGGGACAAATTTGGAAACACCATATATTTT. This encodes CASSLEGDKFGNTIYF. The full variable domain, in which reference TRBV11-2 and TRBJ1-3 provide the parts outside the CDR3, is EAGVAQSPRYKIIEKRQSVAFWCNPISGHATLYWYQQILGQGPKLLIQFQNNGVVDDSQLPKDRFSAERLKGVDSTLKIQPAKLEDSAVYLCASSLEGDKFGNTIYFGEGSWLTVV.

The chain employs TRBV15 and TRBJ1-2, with TRBD1 matching 10 bases. V was clipped by 5 bases and J by 8 bases; unmatched bases: 11. The CDR3 is 15 amino acids. Per the germline V gene, CDR1 is LNHNV and CDR2 is YYDKDF (reference sequence). The CDR3 DNA reads as TGTGCCACCAGCCAATTTACGGGACAGGGGCACGGCTACACCTTC. This gives the protein CATSQFTGQGHGYTF.

This rearrangement joins TRBV2 to TRBJ2-7, with 9 bases that match TRBD1. This CDR3 contains 14 residues. J was trimmed by 4 bases and V by 7 bases; bases with no gene match: 8. CDR1 is SNHLY and CDR2 is FYNNEI in the germline V gene. The CDR3 is CASTSGTGRYEQYF. The DNA for the CDR3 is TGTGCCAGCACCTCCGGGACAGGGAGGTACGAGCAGTACTTC.

The chain uses TRBV7-2 and TRBJ2-7, with D maybe TRBD2 (6 bases). Germline V gives CDR1 SGHTA, CDR2 FQGNSA. The ends were cut back, 3 bases at V and 6 bases at J, with 18 bases in the middle. The CDR3 runs to 15 residues. CDR3 amino acids: CASSFPGLRVVEQYF. Written as DNA, the CDR3 is TGTGCCAGCAGCTTTCCGGGACTCCGCGTCGTCGAGCAGTACTTC.

This chain links TRBV11-2 with TRBJ1-6; 7 bases fit TRBD1. Germline CDR1 and CDR2: SGHAT and FQNNGV. J gave up 10 bases and V 5 bases, and 8 bases lay outside the gene matches. This CDR3 region has 14 residues. The DNA of the CDR3 is TGTGCCAGCAGCCTGGGACAGTACTCCTCACCCCTCCACTTT. Translation: CASSLGQYSSPLHF.

This chain uses TRBV6-5 with TRBJ2-7; a weak D match, TRBD1 (6 bases). Germline CDR1 reads MNHEY; CDR2 reads SVGAGI. CDR3 length: 13 residues. V lost 6 bases and J lost 0, with 9 bases in between. CDR3: CASSRTVSYEQYF. The CDR3 DNA reads TGTGCCAGCAGCCGGACAGTCTCCTACGAGCAGTACTTC.

The count of this clone is one. The chain carries TRBV24-1 and TRBJ2-1; D remains unclear. Trimming shortened V by 4 bases and J by 4 bases, and 10 bases separated the two germline ends. Looked up from germline, CDR1 is KGHDR and CDR2 is SFDVKD. The CDR3 runs to 14 residues. The CDR3 region is CATSDPTGYNEQFF. The CDR3 DNA reads TGTGCCACCAGTGACCCCACGGGTTACAATGAGCAGTTCTTC.

This clone was seen just once. V usage is TRBV21-1 and J usage is TRBJ2-1; the table gives TRBD1 as D, unverified against the DNA. TRBV21-1 is marked as a pseudogene. This CDR3 has 14 amino acids. The CDR3: CASPQGSSYNEQFF. The DNA for the CDR3 is TGTGCCAGCCCCCAGGGTAGTTCCTACAATGAGCAGTTCTTC.